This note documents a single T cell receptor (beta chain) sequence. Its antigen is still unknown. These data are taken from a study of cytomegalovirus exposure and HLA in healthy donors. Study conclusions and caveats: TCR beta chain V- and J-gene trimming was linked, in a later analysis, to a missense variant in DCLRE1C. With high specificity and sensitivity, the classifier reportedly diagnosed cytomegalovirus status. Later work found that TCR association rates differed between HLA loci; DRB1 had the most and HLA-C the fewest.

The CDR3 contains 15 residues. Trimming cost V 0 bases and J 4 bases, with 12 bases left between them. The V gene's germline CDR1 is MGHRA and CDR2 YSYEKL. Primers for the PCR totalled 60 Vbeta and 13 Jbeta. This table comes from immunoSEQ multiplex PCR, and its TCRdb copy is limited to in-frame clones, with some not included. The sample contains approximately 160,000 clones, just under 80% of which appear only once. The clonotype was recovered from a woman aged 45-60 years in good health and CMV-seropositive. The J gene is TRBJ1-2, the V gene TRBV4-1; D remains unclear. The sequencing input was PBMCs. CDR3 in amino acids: CASSQDEQPFYGYTF. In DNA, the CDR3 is TGCGCCAGCAGCCAAGATGAACAGCCCTTCTATGGCTACACCTTC.